The rows below give T cell receptor beta chains drawn from one sample of a study of blood T cell repertoires in COVID-19. Using immunoSEQ multiplex PCR, the repertoire was profiled, and TCRdb retains in-frame clones only, with some absent. The data contain 110,000 to 150,000 clones, roughly 86% of them singletons. Sequencing was performed on peripheral blood. These receptors were obtained from a human donor in a cohort sampled during active COVID-19. CDR3s include the opening cysteine and the closing phenylalanine or tryptophan. The D gene is left open where the match is weak. Clone size appears in some rows only: once, few, many, or a class for an expanded clone.

V gene: TRBV4-1; J gene: TRBJ1-2; D gene: NA; clone size: once; CDR3 DNA: TGCGCCAGCAGGGCCGCGGGGATCAGCTATGGCTACACCTTC; CDR3 protein: CASRAAGISYGYTF
V gene: TRBV19; J gene: TRBJ1-2; D gene: TRBD1; clone size: NA; CDR3 DNA: TGTGCCAGTAGCCAACCCCTCGACCGGGACAGAGATGGCTACACCTTC; CDR3 protein: CASSQPLDRDRDGYTF
V gene: TRBV7-9; J gene: TRBJ2-1; D gene: NA; clone size: NA; CDR3 DNA: TGTGCCAGCAGCCCCGGTGGCAGGGGTCTCTATGAGCAGTTCTTC; CDR3 protein: CASSPGGRGLYEQFF
V gene: TRBV28; J gene: TRBJ2-1; D gene: TRBD1; clone size: NA; CDR3 DNA: TGTGCCAGCGTACTGGACAGGGTGATCAATGAGCAGTTCTTC; CDR3 protein: CASVLDRVINEQFF
V gene: TRBV6-4; J gene: TRBJ2-1; D gene: NA; clone size: NA; CDR3 DNA: TGTGCCAGCAGTTCCGGGACTTCGAATGAGCAGTTCTTC; CDR3 protein: CASSSGTSNEQFF
V gene: TRBV4-2; J gene: TRBJ1-4; D gene: NA; clone size: NA; CDR3 DNA: TGTGCCAGCAGCCGGACAATAAATGAAAAACTGTTTTTT; CDR3 protein: CASSRTINEKLFF
V gene: TRBV27; J gene: TRBJ1-1; D gene: NA; clone size: NA; CDR3 DNA: TGTGCCAGCAGTTTACACAGTGAGAACACTGAAGCTTTCTTT; CDR3 protein: CASSLHSENTEAFF
V gene: TRBV18; J gene: TRBJ1-2; D gene: TRBD1; clone size: NA; CDR3 DNA: TGTGCCAGCTCACTTGTCGGACAAACCACAGGGGTGTATGGCTACACCTTC; CDR3 protein: CASSLVGQTTGVYGYTF
V gene: TRBV4-1; J gene: TRBJ2-3; D gene: NA; clone size: NA; CDR3 DNA: TGCGCCAGCAGCCAAGACAGTGAAAGCACAGATACGCAGTATTTT; CDR3 protein: CASSQDSESTDTQYF
V gene: TRBV7-2; J gene: TRBJ2-5; D gene: TRBD2; clone size: few; CDR3 DNA: TGTGCCAGCGGCGGGAGCCTAGCGGGAGAGACCCAGTACTTC; CDR3 protein: CASGGSLAGETQYF
V gene: TRBV12-3/TRBV12-4; J gene: TRBJ1-6; D gene: NA; clone size: once; CDR3 DNA: TGTGCCAGCAGTTTGGGGGGTGGATCACCCCTCCACTTT; CDR3 protein: CASSLGGGSPLHF
V gene: TRBV6-1; J gene: TRBJ2-5; D gene: NA; clone size: NA; CDR3 DNA: TGTGCCAGCAGTGAAAGTGTCGCCGAGGAGACCCAGTACTTC; CDR3 protein: CASSESVAEETQYF
V gene: TRBV11-1; J gene: TRBJ1-2; D gene: TRBD1; clone size: NA; CDR3 DNA: TGTGCCAGCAGCCCTAATCGACAGGGCACCTATGGCTACACCTTC; CDR3 protein: CASSPNRQGTYGYTF
V gene: TRBV5-1; J gene: TRBJ2-7; D gene: NA; clone size: NA; CDR3 DNA: TGCGCCAGCAGTCGTAGCGATTCCTACGAGCAGTACTTC; CDR3 protein: CASSRSDSYEQYF
V gene: TRBV3-1/TRBV3-2; J gene: TRBJ2-7; D gene: NA; clone size: NA; CDR3 DNA: TGTGCCAGCAGCCGTTTGGGCCTATACGAGCAGTACTTC; CDR3 protein: CASSRLGLYEQYF
V gene: TRBV30; J gene: TRBJ2-1; D gene: TRBD2; clone size: NA; CDR3 DNA: TGTGCCTGGAGGGCTGGGCTAGCGGGTAGGGATGAGCAGTTCTTC; CDR3 protein: CAWRAGLAGRDEQFF
V gene: TRBV19; J gene: TRBJ1-4; D gene: NA; clone size: NA; CDR3 DNA: TGTGCCAGTACAATCGGCGGGAAAGCAACTAATGAAAAACTGTTTTTT; CDR3 protein: CASTIGGKATNEKLFF
V gene: TRBV29-1; J gene: TRBJ1-2; D gene: TRBD1; clone size: NA; CDR3 DNA: TGCAGCGTACAGGGGGCTAATGGCTACACCTTC; CDR3 protein: CSVQGANGYTF
V gene: TRBV27; J gene: TRBJ2-7; D gene: NA; clone size: few; CDR3 DNA: TGTGCCAGCAGCGGCGGGACGGACTACTACGAGTGGTACTTC; CDR3 protein: CASSGGTDYYEWYF
V gene: TRBV18; J gene: TRBJ1-3; D gene: NA; clone size: NA; CDR3 DNA: TGTGCCAGCTCAACGGCCGAGTTAGCCTCTGGAAACACCATATATTTT; CDR3 protein: CASSTAELASGNTIYF
V gene: TRBV30; J gene: TRBJ1-1; D gene: NA; clone size: NA; CDR3 DNA: TGTGCCTGGAGTGTACCGAGGAAGTGTAAGAACACTGAAGCTTTCTTT; CDR3 protein: CAWSVPRKCKNTEAFF
V gene: TRBV7-9; J gene: TRBJ2-1; D gene: TRBD2; clone size: NA; CDR3 DNA: TGTGCCAGCAGCTTTCCCCGGACTAGCGGGAACAATGAGCAGTTCTTC; CDR3 protein: CASSFPRTSGNNEQFF
V gene: TRBV19; J gene: TRBJ1-2; D gene: TRBD1; clone size: NA; CDR3 DNA: TGTGCCAGTAGTATAGTCGAGACAGGGAGACGCGGCTACACCTTC; CDR3 protein: CASSIVETGRRGYTF
V gene: TRBV5-1; J gene: TRBJ2-1; D gene: TRBD2; clone size: NA; CDR3 DNA: TGCGCCAGCAGCTTAGCCCCTAGCGGGGGGGGACCCTACAATGAGCAGTTCTTC; CDR3 protein: CASSLAPSGGGPYNEQFF
V gene: TRBV2; J gene: TRBJ2-1; D gene: TRBD2; clone size: many; CDR3 DNA: TGTGCCAGCAGTGAGTGGACTAGCGGGAGATACAATGAGCAGTTCTTC; CDR3 protein: CASSEWTSGRYNEQFF
V gene: TRBV11-2; J gene: TRBJ2-4; D gene: NA; clone size: NA; CDR3 DNA: TGTGCCAGCAGCCCCCACGGCGGGAAAAACATTCAGTACTTC; CDR3 protein: CASSPHGGKNIQYF
V gene: TRBV10-3; J gene: TRBJ2-3; D gene: TRBD2; clone size: NA; CDR3 DNA: TGTGCCATCAGTGAGTCTAACATCAAGGGACTAGCGACAGATACGCAGTATTTT; CDR3 protein: CAISESNIKGLATDTQYF
V gene: TRBV28; J gene: TRBJ2-7; D gene: NA; clone size: once; CDR3 DNA: TGTGCCAGCATGAGCTCCGGGACAACCTACGAGCAGTACTTC; CDR3 protein: CASMSSGTTYEQYF
V gene: TRBV7-3; J gene: TRBJ2-5; D gene: NA; clone size: NA; CDR3 DNA: TGTGCCAGCGGCCAAATGGGGGGTGAGACCCAGTACTTC; CDR3 protein: CASGQMGGETQYF
V gene: TRBV19; J gene: TRBJ1-2; D gene: NA; clone size: NA; CDR3 DNA: TGTGCCAGTAAGGGGGGGAGGCTAGGTGATGGCTACACCTTC; CDR3 protein: CASKGGRLGDGYTF
V gene: TRBV28; J gene: TRBJ2-7; D gene: NA; clone size: NA; CDR3 DNA: TGTGCCAGCAAGACAGCCTCCTACGAGCAGTACTTC; CDR3 protein: CASKTASYEQYF
V gene: TRBV4-2; J gene: TRBJ2-1; D gene: TRBD1; clone size: NA; CDR3 DNA: TGTGCCAGCAGCCTCCCTAGGGGGACAGGGCAAGGTGAGCAGTTCTTC; CDR3 protein: CASSLPRGTGQGEQFF
V gene: TRBV28; J gene: TRBJ1-1; D gene: NA; clone size: NA; CDR3 DNA: TGTGCCAGCATCCCCAGGCAGGGGCTTACGAACACTGAAGCTTTCTTT; CDR3 protein: CASIPRQGLTNTEAFF
V gene: TRBV10-1; J gene: TRBJ2-7; D gene: NA; clone size: NA; CDR3 DNA: TGCGCCAGCAGGACAGGAGACGAGCAGTACTTC; CDR3 protein: CASRTGDEQYF
V gene: TRBV28; J gene: TRBJ1-4; D gene: TRBD1; clone size: NA; CDR3 DNA: TGTGCCAGCAGTTCCGGACAGGGAAGCGAAAAACTGTTTTTT; CDR3 protein: CASSSGQGSEKLFF
V gene: TRBV7-9; J gene: TRBJ2-5; D gene: NA; clone size: NA; CDR3 DNA: TGTGCCAGCAGCTTATCCCGGGGGCAAGAGACCCAGTACTTC; CDR3 protein: CASSLSRGQETQYF
V gene: TRBV18; J gene: TRBJ1-5; D gene: TRBD1; clone size: NA; CDR3 DNA: TGTGCCAGCTCACCAGACGGGACAGGGTCGGTCCAGCCCCAGCATTTT; CDR3 protein: CASSPDGTGSVQPQHF
V gene: TRBV6-6; J gene: TRBJ1-5; D gene: NA; clone size: NA; CDR3 DNA: TGTGCCAGCAGCCCTTCAAGGACAATCGGCAATCAGCCCCAGCATTTT; CDR3 protein: CASSPSRTIGNQPQHF
V gene: TRBV18; J gene: TRBJ2-5; D gene: NA; clone size: NA; CDR3 DNA: TGTGCCAGCTCACCAGGAGAACAAGAGACCCAGTACTTC; CDR3 protein: CASSPGEQETQYF
V gene: TRBV19; J gene: TRBJ2-6; D gene: NA; clone size: NA; CDR3 DNA: TGTGCCAGCAAGACAGTTCTCTACTCTGGGGCCAACGTCCTGACTTTC; CDR3 protein: CASKTVLYSGANVLTF
V gene: TRBV7-2; J gene: TRBJ1-4; D gene: NA; clone size: NA; CDR3 DNA: TGTGCCAGCAGCCGGAGGAGGGGCAATGAAAAACTGTTTTTT; CDR3 protein: CASSRRRGNEKLFF
V gene: TRBV2; J gene: TRBJ2-7; D gene: TRBD1; clone size: NA; CDR3 DNA: TGTGCCAGCAGCGTTGCCGGGACAGGGAACTACGAGCAGTACTTC; CDR3 protein: CASSVAGTGNYEQYF
V gene: TRBV25-1; J gene: TRBJ2-5; D gene: TRBD1; clone size: NA; CDR3 DNA: TGTGCCAGCACACGGACAGGGGGTGGTTGGGCCCAGTACTTC; CDR3 protein: CASTRTGGGWAQYF
V gene: TRBV5-6; J gene: TRBJ1-1; D gene: NA; clone size: once; CDR3 DNA: TGTGCCAGCAGCCCCCGGTGGGGAGGGACTGAAGCTTTCTTT; CDR3 protein: CASSPRWGGTEAFF
V gene: TRBV27; J gene: TRBJ1-2; D gene: NA; clone size: NA; CDR3 DNA: TGTGCCAGCAGTTTGGTCGGGACAACTGGGGTAGGCTACACCTTC; CDR3 protein: CASSLVGTTGVGYTF
V gene: TRBV28; J gene: TRBJ1-2; D gene: TRBD1; clone size: many; CDR3 DNA: TGTGCCAGCAGTTTTTCTGGGACAGGGGGCAACTATGGCTACACCTTC; CDR3 protein: CASSFSGTGGNYGYTF
V gene: TRBV5-1; J gene: TRBJ2-5; D gene: TRBD2; clone size: NA; CDR3 DNA: TGCGCCAGCAGCACCGGGACTAGCGGGGGAGAGACCCAGTACTTC; CDR3 protein: CASSTGTSGGETQYF
V gene: TRBV7-8; J gene: TRBJ2-7; D gene: TRBD2; clone size: few; CDR3 DNA: TGTGCCAGCAGCTCGGGACTAGAGACCTACGAGCAGTACTTC; CDR3 protein: CASSSGLETYEQYF
V gene: TRBV24-1; J gene: TRBJ2-5; D gene: NA; clone size: NA; CDR3 DNA: TGTGCCACCAGTGATGGTGGAGGATCGCAAGAGACCCAGTACTTC; CDR3 protein: CATSDGGGSQETQYF